The sequence of this T cell receptor (beta chain) was determined in a study of blood T cells in healthy people across ages. Study context: Template switching picked up about one barcoded beta molecule for each two T cells.

A second PCR, run for 7 to 11 cycles, used a sample-barcoded 5' primer plus a J-beta primer mix. Each of the cDNA molecules was tagged by a template-switch adaptor with 12 random nucleotides. TCRdb used MiXCR to reprocess the 5' RACE reads, holding one entry per CDR3 protein. Among fewer than 2,000,000 distinct CDR3 sequences, 34% were seen once, and the ten largest hold around 11%. Points from the study as a whole: Fewer expanded clones and more diversity marked long-lived versus aged donors. Naive T cell percentage showed a strong correlation with the diversity of TCR beta.

As to this clonotype: Its antigen is currently unknown.

The origin of this receptor is a woman aged 25 to 39 in good health. The sequencing sample was made of blood.

CDR3 sequence (DNA): TGTGCCAGCAGCACACCAGCCGAGACGAGCTATGGCTACACCTTC. Encoded protein: CASSTPAETSYGYTF. The rearrangement links TRBV6-6 to TRBJ1-2; D gene uncertain. V was clipped by 6 bases and J by 4 bases, with 18 bases between them. Germline CDR1 MNHNY, CDR2 SVGAGI (reference sequence). The CDR3 has 15 residues.